The 16 T cell receptor beta chains in this list originate from one sample, sequenced in a study of cytomegalovirus exposure and HLA in healthy donors. 60 Vbeta and 13 Jbeta primers were used in PCR. Assay used: immunoSEQ multiplex PCR; TCRdb lists only in-frame clones, some missing. The sample has some 150,000 clones, under 85% seen once. The sequencing sample was made of PBMCs. The source of these receptors is a female donor in good health and CMV-seronegative.

This clone showed up just a few times. The rearrangement uses TRBV19 and TRBJ2-3; 7 nucleotides match TRBD2. CDR1 and CDR2 (germline): LNHDA, SQIVND (reference sequence). V trimming: 7 bases; J trimming: 0 bases; junction bases outside the gene matches: 10. CDR3 length: 16 residues. The CDR3 sequence: CASKLLGSGSTDTQYF. The CDR3 DNA reads TGTGCCAGTAAGTTGTTAGGTAGCGGGAGCACAGATACGCAGTATTTT.

This chain connects TRBV28 to TRBJ1-5, with D uncertain. CDR1 is MDHEN and CDR2 is SYDVKM in the germline V gene. With 5 bases removed from V and 3 bases from J, the gap between germline ends came to 11 bases. The CDR3 runs to 14 residues. CDR3 in DNA: TGTGCCAGCAGTATGGGAGGGATCAATCAGCCCCAGCATTTT. Its translation: CASSMGGINQPQHF.

The chain uses TRBV19 and TRBJ2-3; TRBD1 agrees at 7 bases. The CDR3 consists of 16 residues. Losses at the gene ends were 5 bases for V and 0 bases for J; bases not matched to a gene: 8. Germline V CDR1 and CDR2: LNHDA, SQIVND (reference sequence). CDR3 nucleotides: TGTGCCAGTAGTCTCCTCCTAGGGGGCAGCACAGATACGCAGTATTTT. It codes for CASSLLLGGSTDTQYF.

V gene TRBV29-1 combines with J gene TRBJ2-5; D might be TRBD2 (7 bases). V shed 2 bases and J shed 4 bases, with 11 bases lying between them. The CDR3 has 13 residues. CDR1 is SQVTM and CDR2 is ANQGSEA in the germline V gene. CDR3 DNA sequence: TGCAGCGTTGAAACAGGGAGGGTAGAGACCCAGTACTTC. Translation: CSVETGRVETQYF.

The gene calls are TRBV30 and TRBJ1-5; 12 nucleotides agree with TRBD1. Germline CDR1 is GTSNPN and CDR2 is SVGIG (reference sequence). With 3 bases clipped from V and 7 bases from J, the junction kept 7 bases outside the gene matches. CDR3 length: 15 amino acids. CDR3 in amino acids: CAWSTGQGAGQPQHF. The CDR3 nucleotides read TGTGCCTGGAGCACGGGACAGGGGGCAGGGCAGCCCCAGCATTTT.

The chain recombines TRBV6-5 with TRBJ1-1; 8 bases line up with TRBD1. Germline loops: CDR1 MNHEY, CDR2 SVGAGI. V lost 1 base and J lost 3; bases outside the gene matches: 4. The CDR3 runs 15 residues. CDR3 loop: CASSYYQGAYTEAFF. CDR3 bases: TGTGCCAGCAGTTACTACCAGGGGGCGTACACTGAAGCTTTCTTT.

The rearrangement joins TRBV6-6 to TRBJ1-1, with D possibly being TRBD1 (6 bases). The germline CDR1 and CDR2 sequences are MNHNY and SVGAGI (reference sequence). Trimming cost V 6 bases and J 1 base, with 18 bases left between them. The CDR3 has 16 residues. CDR3 nucleotides: TGTGCCAGCAGAACCACAGGGCCGATGGGGAACACTGAAGCTTTCTTT. Translation: CASRTTGPMGNTEAFF.

This clone was seen only a few times. V gene TRBV18 combines with J gene TRBJ2-1; the match to TRBD2 covers 9 bases. The CDR3 loop spans 15 amino acids. J gave up 8 bases and V 3 bases, and 8 bases lay outside the gene matches. From germline, CDR1 is KGHSH and CDR2 LQKENI. This CDR3 is CASSPAGGGRDEQFF. For the CDR3, the DNA is TGTGCCAGCTCACCGGCGGGAGGGGGTCGCGATGAGCAGTTCTTC.

This chain joins TRBV2 and TRBJ2-3; tentatively, D is TRBD2 (6 bases). The length of the CDR3 is 13 residues. Germline loops: CDR1 SNHLY, CDR2 FYNNEI. V was trimmed by 4 bases and J by 6 bases, leaving 11 bases between them. This CDR3 reads CASSVFSGDTQYF. For the CDR3, the DNA is TGTGCCAGCAGTGTCTTCAGCGGGGATACGCAGTATTTT.

This rearrangement joins TRBV28 to TRBJ1-2; 9 bases agree with TRBD1. The CDR3 runs to 16 residues. Germline V gene sequence: CDR1 MDHEN, CDR2 SYDVKM. Trimming removed 5 bases from V and 6 bases from J; junction bases left unmatched: 13. In DNA form, the CDR3 reads TGTGCCAGCAGTCCACTAGGGGACAGGGCGGGAGATGGCTACACCTTC. Its protein product is CASSPLGDRAGDGYTF.

CDR3 DNA: TGCAGCGTTGTGGTCCAGGGGGCGAACACTGAAGCTTTCTTT. Protein: CSVVVQGANTEAFF. The J gene is TRBJ1-1, the V gene TRBV29-1; 8 bases are a match to TRBD1. Germline loops: CDR1 SQVTM, CDR2 ANQGSEA. Trimming at V came to 4 bases and at J to 1 base, leaving 5 bases not matched to a gene. This CDR3 has 14 amino acids.

Points on this clone: The same CDR3 can be traced to other DNA sequences in this sample. The chain recombines TRBV7-3 with TRBJ2-3; weak D call: TRBD2 (5 bases). Germline CDR1 and CDR2: SGHTA and FQGTGA. The V and J ends lost 2 bases and 3 bases respectively, with 12 bases between them. The CDR3 is made up of 15 amino acids. Here the CDR3 reads CASSLGSEGTDTQYF. The CDR3 bases are TGTGCCAGCAGCTTAGGGAGTGAGGGAACAGATACGCAGTATTTT.

V gene TRBV27 combines with J gene TRBJ1-1, with D possibly TRBD1 on 5 matching bases. V shed 8 bases and J shed 2 bases, with 15 bases lying between them. Per germline, CDR1 MNHEY and CDR2 SMNVEV (reference sequence). CDR3 length: 14 residues. As DNA, the CDR3 is TGTGCCAGCGGATCGGAAGGGGTCAACACTGAAGCTTTCTTT. Protein sequence: CASGSEGVNTEAFF.

This rearrangement joins TRBV5-6 to TRBJ2-5, with 9 positions matching TRBD1. V trimming: 3 bases; J trimming: 4 bases; junction bases outside the gene matches: 7. Germline lookup yields CDR1 SGHDT and CDR2 YYEEEE. This CDR3 comprises 15 residues. The CDR3 loop is CASSYGTGYGETQYF. DNA of the CDR3: TGTGCCAGCAGCTATGGGACAGGGTACGGAGAGACCCAGTACTTC. Full variable domain (missing parts from reference TRBV5-6 and TRBJ2-5): DAGVTQSPTHLIKTRGQQVTLRCSPKSGHDTVSWYQQALGQGPQFIFQYYEEEERQRGNFPDRFSGHQFPNYSSELNVNALLLGDSALYLCASSYGTGYGETQYFGPGTRLLVL.

The DNA for the CDR3 is TGCGCCAGCAGCCCCCTGCGAGGGGGCACTGAAGCTTTCTTT. Translating it yields CASSPLRGGTEAFF. The J gene is TRBJ1-1, the V gene TRBV5-1, with D perhaps TRBD1 (6 bases). Germline CDR1 and CDR2: SGHRS and YFSETQ. Trimming removed 4 bases at V and 4 bases at J, with 14 bases between. The CDR3 contains 14 residues.

The chain recombines TRBV30 with TRBJ1-5, with 7 bases matching TRBD1. The V segment lost 5 bases and the J segment 1 base; nucleotides outside the gene matches: 2. CDR1 and CDR2 from the germline V gene are GTSNPN and SVGIG (reference sequence). The CDR3 is 13 residues long. The CDR3 sequence: CAWSGGSNQPQHF. Written as DNA, the CDR3 is TGTGCCTGGTCAGGGGGGAGCAATCAGCCCCAGCATTTT.